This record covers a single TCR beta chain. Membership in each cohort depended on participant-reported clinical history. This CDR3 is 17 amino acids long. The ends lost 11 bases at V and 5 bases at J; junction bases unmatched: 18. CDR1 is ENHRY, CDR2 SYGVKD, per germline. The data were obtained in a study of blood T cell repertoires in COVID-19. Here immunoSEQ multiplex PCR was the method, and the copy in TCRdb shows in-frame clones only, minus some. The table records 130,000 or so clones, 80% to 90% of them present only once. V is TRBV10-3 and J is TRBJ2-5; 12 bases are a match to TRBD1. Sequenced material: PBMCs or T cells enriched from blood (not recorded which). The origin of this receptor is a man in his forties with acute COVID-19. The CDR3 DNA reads TGTGCCGCCAGGGGATCAGCGGGACAGGGGGCGGTGGAGACCCAGTACTTC. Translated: CAARGSAGQGAVETQYF.